The source of this T cell receptor beta chain is a study of Ad26.COV2.S vaccination and SARS-CoV-2 variants. On this clone: What it binds is unknown. Germline is not matched at one junction end, which may reflect a read error.

General study points: The placebo group had lower spike-specific TCR breadth than the vaccine recipients did.

Generated by immunoSEQ multiplex PCR, the TCRdb table keeps only in-frame clones and is missing some. This sample carries about 97,000 clones, around 80% of them seen once, and the ten largest clones take 15% to 20%. CDR3 size: 17 residues. Germline V gene sequence: CDR1 SNHLY, CDR2 FYNNEI. The TCR was taken from a human donor who had recovered from COVID-19. Here the sequenced sample was peripheral blood, taken after recovery from COVID-19. This sequence joins TRBV2 and TRBJ1-5; TRBD1 matches at 8 bases. CDR3 protein: CASNEQGVILGNQPQHF. CDR3 nucleotide sequence: TGTGCCAGCAATGAACAGGGGGTAATCTTGGGCAATCAGCCCCAGCATTTT.